The entry below gives a single T cell receptor beta chain sequence along with its context. This clone was seen once. The target of this receptor is not known. No per-base quality is available; no much larger clone lies one base away. In the germline V gene, CDR1 corresponds to SNHLY and CDR2 to FYNNEI. V loses 6 bases at its end and J loses 5 bases; junction bases beyond the gene matches: 14. Reading from cysteine to phenylalanine, the CDR3 counts 17 amino acids. Kept here is only the CDR3 DNA, which spans 51 bases and is read in frame from base 1. The cohort was made up of 500 to 850 healthy bone marrow donors. Cohort members were all nominally healthy when sampled, although unrecorded immune exposures were likely present. The donor tested CMV seropositive and was one of the 289 seropositive cohort members. Every donor gave a peripheral blood sample, and the peripheral blood mononuclear cells from that sample were used for TCR beta sequencing. The Qiagen DNeasy Blood Extraction Kit was used to extract genomic DNA from the blood cell samples.

Library generation was performed with the immunoSEQ multiplex PCR assay. For the multiplex PCR, a mixture combining 60 forward primers for TCR Vbeta segments and 13 reverse primers for TCR Jbeta segments was used. A multiplex PCR assay on genomic DNA amplified the CDR3 region of rearranged TCR beta genes. The Illumina HiSeq System was used to sequence the amplified TCR beta libraries as 87-base-pair reads. As for the authors' bioinformatics: A later analysis counted some 80 million unique TCR beta chains across the roughly 700 repertoires, and roughly 9.9 million of these chains were shared by at least two donors. A nearest-neighbor algorithm error-corrected the raw reads and collapsed the reads into unique sequences, merging closely related sequences to remove PCR and sequencing errors. Alignment of CDR3 sequences to IMGT reference sequences was used to assign V, D and J gene segments. For a sequence to be retained, a match of at least six nucleotides was required to both a V gene segment and a J gene segment. A rearrangement was called productive if the CDR3 had no stop codons and remained in frame with V and J, and every other rearrangement was called non-productive. CDR3 was defined according to IMGT convention as the region running from the second conserved V-encoded cysteine to the conserved J-encoded phenylalanine. In an earlier analysis of approximately 500 of the donors, sequences lacking an unambiguous match to a single V gene segment were excluded. In an earlier analysis of roughly 600 of the donors, a V segment was called functional when productive rearrangements were above 56.7%, and segregating when the standard deviation between donors exceeded 5%. A statistical classification framework was developed to diagnose cytomegalovirus status using the catalog of TCR beta chain sequences. V and J gene assignment, in a later analysis, came from comparing TCR nucleotide sequences with IMGT/GENE-DB human TR gene sequences. In a later analysis, CDR3 sequences and most-parsimonious VDJ recombination scenarios were assigned using the TCRdist pipeline. In a later analysis, each TCR beta chain was defined by its CDR3 amino acid sequence together with its V-gene family, and reads lacking a unique V-gene family were excluded. As a way to deal with suspected cross-contamination and a sequencing artifact, a later analysis dropped approximately 590 nucleotide sequences that were highly shared and had low generation probability. In a later analysis, a clonal expansion index was calculated for each public chain from normalized within-repertoire ranks of inferred template counts. A later analysis computed generation probabilities with a VDJ recombination model fitted to out-of-frame rearrangements, and checked the results against IGoR. In a later analysis, hypergeometric tests were used to score TCR-TCR, TCR-HLA and TCR-CMV co-occurrence, with a repertoire-size bias correction applied to TCR pairs. In a later analysis, false discovery rates were estimated by permuting HLA or CMV assignments 20 times. In a later analysis, co-occurring TCRs were grouped using DBSCAN, and TCRdist sequence similarity was added for clustering within HLA-allele-positive subsets. Repertoires with fewer than 30,000 or more than 120,000 public chains, plus five repertoires with anomalous nucleotide sharing, were excluded from co-occurrence clustering. Entries here come from immuneACCESS through TCRdb and include only in-frame sequences with V and J called. Some clones fail to appear in such tables; in the studies checked, an unresolved V gene covers under half of the shortfall, and the cause of the remainder is unknown. V and J calls and clone size come straight from that table; D and trimming were deduced from the DNA. Counted in this sample were fewer than 80,000 clones; more than 70% of them appeared once. The ten largest clones take up roughly 25% of the sample.

These data come from a study of cytomegalovirus exposure and HLA in healthy donors (dated by TCRdb to about 2017). A note on the overall study: An earlier analysis of fewer than 750 of the donors reported under 300 Gb of sequence data and 90 million to 120 million unique TCR beta sequences obtained from about 180 million T cells. HLA typing covered class I and class II loci at four-digit resolution. Genome-wide SNP genotypes for about 60% of the roughly 670 donors were used in a later genetic analysis, which treated that subset as a discovery cohort. The study aimed to test whether signatures of past pathogen exposure could be identified by cataloging public T cell receptors. Four to six DR-DQ haplotypes were handled as single units for association and clustering, since linkage in the cohort was strong. Typing coverage differed by locus: A, B, C, DRB1 and DQB1 were typed in roughly 620-640 donors, DQA1 in roughly 510, DPA1 in roughly 590, and DPB1 in approximately 450. An earlier analysis of 587 of the donors used high-throughput TCR beta sequencing to judge whether each TCR beta V gene segment behaved as functional or pseudogenic. Donor age, sex, ethnicity and CMV serostatus were compiled together with the repertoire data. The study combined high-throughput TCR immunosequencing, statistical association of individual TCRs with disease status, and machine learning to predict cytomegalovirus infection status. The later analysis used no new phenotypic data to find candidate immune exposures, relying instead on TCR beta sequences and their occurrence across donors. A later analysis re-examined previously published TCR beta repertoires from 600 to 700 donors and added high-resolution HLA genotyping to investigate patterns of TCR occurrence. The study profiled the T cell repertoires of hundreds of subjects by immunosequencing and related them to cytomegalovirus serostatus. All discovery cohort repertoires had been generated on a single sequencing platform. Of the approximately 400 genotyped donors, 65% to 90% were placed in the genetic ancestry cluster associated with self-reported Caucasian donors. An early release that covered more than 550 HLA-typed donors contained 300 to 350 gigabases of sequencing data and 85 million to 100 million unique TCR sequences. A separate validation cohort of 100 to 150 different subjects was used in addition to the roughly 670-subject first cohort. Across about 380 genotyped donors of the cohort, an average of about 240,000 unique TCR beta nucleotide sequences per donor were sequenced, and 15% to 20% of those sequences were non-productive. Broader findings and caveats from the paper: About 17 rarely observed V segments, including chromosome 9 orphons, were excluded from the earlier analysis of a few hundred of the donors because counts were too low. Across donors, most TCR sequences were observed very rarely, whereas some public TCRs were present in many individuals. When HLA alleles, especially DR and DQ, strongly co-occurred, TCR associations were difficult to assign to individual alleles. Three of the identified cytomegalovirus-associated TCR beta chains were confirmed in vitro to be specific for cytomegalovirus antigens. Linkage disequilibrium might explain the correlated functional status among segregating V segments, but an unknown experimental factor could not be ruled out. A later genetic analysis associated a missense DCLRE1C variant with V-gene and J-gene trimming of TCR beta chains, and an independent cohort replicated the association. Because HLA typing was unavailable for some donors at each locus, only the typed subset was used in association tests. A further reported finding was that TCR beta sequences accurately predicted the HLA-A and HLA-B alleles for most subjects in the first cohort. In a later analysis, TCR association rates were found to vary across HLA loci, with the most associated TCRs seen for DRB1 alleles and the fewest for HLA-C alleles. According to a later genetic analysis, donors in an Asian-associated ancestry cluster had fewer N-insertions in productive TCRs than the approximately 690-donor mean. Because the 87-base-pair reads could not distinguish some IMGT-functional V segments, including TRBV6-2 and TRBV6-3, those segments were excluded. In an earlier analysis of approximately 600 of the donors, most TCR beta V segments were observed in productive rearrangements about 87% or about 30% of the time, broadly matching IMGT annotations. According to a later analysis, parvovirus B19, influenza, CMV and Epstein-Barr virus appeared linked to several top co-occurrence clusters. The only immune exposure information available for the cohort was CMV serostatus. In the study, some 160 TCR beta chains were listed as associated with cytomegalovirus. A cluster of highly shared sequence variants was judged likely to be a technical artifact of the sequencing pipeline. Compared with equally common non-associated chains, HLA-associated TCR beta chains in a later analysis were more clonally expanded and had lower generation probabilities. The authors suggested that the approach could potentially be extended to other disease states and immunological phenotypes. Most CMV-associated TCR beta chains appeared to be HLA-restricted in a later analysis, and the HLA associations seemed to be driven largely by CMV exposure. The classifier was reported to diagnose cytomegalovirus status with high specificity and sensitivity in both the original and validation cohorts. This cohort had only TCR beta chains sequenced, and the lack of alpha or paired-chain data limited which features could be detected. Roughly uniform sequencing depth across donors was assumed in presence/absence analyses, although this assumption may not hold. A later analysis associated about 16,000 TCR beta sequences with specific HLA alleles at a false discovery rate of 0.05.

Recombination joined TRBV2 with TRBJ1-5, and 9 bases in between align with TRBD1. The receptor was derived from a man aged 45-65 years in good health and CMV-seropositive. The specimen was PBMCs. The CDR3 sequence is CASSRPGTGTGDQPQHF. The DNA reads as follows: TGTGCCAGCAGCCGTCCCGGGACAGGGACCGGTGATCAGCCCCAGCATTTT.